What follows are 3 T cell receptor beta chains derived from one specimen sequenced in a study of chemoradiotherapy in HPV16-positive cancers. Sequencing was performed with immunoSEQ multiplex PCR; in TCRdb, only in-frame clones are kept and a portion is missing. The table lists several thousand clones, about 80% of them singletons. The sequencing here drew on tumor tissue, taken from a patient who underwent chemoradiotherapy. The receptor source for this set is a human donor with HPV-associated anogenital cancer.

On this clone itself: At the DNA level, this CDR3 is encoded by other sequences in the same sample as well. This chain connects TRBV19 to TRBJ1-3, with a weak D call TRBD1 (6 bases). Germline values: CDR1 LNHDA, CDR2 SQIVND (reference sequence). Trimming cost V 2 bases and J 1 base, with 9 bases left between them. This CDR3 region has 15 residues. The CDR3: CASSIIQGSGNTIYF. The DNA of the CDR3 is TGTGCCAGTAGTATAATCCAGGGGTCTGGAAACACCATATATTTT.

The chain is built from TRBV30 and TRBJ2-7; the D gene is possibly TRBD1 (6 bases). This CDR3 has 15 residues. Germline CDR1 is GTSNPN and CDR2 is SVGIG (reference sequence). Trimming shortened V by 0 bases and J by 1 base, and 13 bases separated the two germline ends. Here the CDR3 DNA reads TGTGCCTGGAGTGTTCAGGGGTGGAGGTCCTACGAGCAGTACTTC. Translated: CAWSVQGWRSYEQYF.

V gene TRBV2 combines with J gene TRBJ2-7; D perhaps matches TRBD1 (6 bases). V was pared by 6 bases and J by 3 bases, with 15 bases between. Germline V gives CDR1 SNHLY, CDR2 FYNNEI. CDR3 size: 14 residues. The CDR3 loop reads CASRRTAEDYEQYF. The CDR3 DNA is TGTGCCAGCAGGAGGACAGCAGAAGACTACGAGCAGTACTTC.